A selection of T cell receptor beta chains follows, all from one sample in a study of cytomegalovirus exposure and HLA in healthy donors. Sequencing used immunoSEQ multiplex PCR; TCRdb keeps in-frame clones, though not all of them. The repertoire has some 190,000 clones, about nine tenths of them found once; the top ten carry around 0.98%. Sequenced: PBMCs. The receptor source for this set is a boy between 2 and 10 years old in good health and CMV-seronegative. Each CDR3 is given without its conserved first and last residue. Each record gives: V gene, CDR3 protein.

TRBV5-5	ASSLGNQGRRSPLH
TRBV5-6	ASSLGLAGSHEQF
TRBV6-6	ASSHPATGNNEQF
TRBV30	AWVGQGNEQF
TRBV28	ASSATGFSEKLF
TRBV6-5	ASSYSVTGQIQWH
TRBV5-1	ASSSGTSSEQY
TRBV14	ASSGGYGGYT
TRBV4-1	ASSQSGQGINEKLF
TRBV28	ASSFDNSGGTEAF
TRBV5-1	ASSSLLAGANTGELF
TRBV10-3	AITGTGGRAGANVLT
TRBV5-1	ASSFTSPSGEQF
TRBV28	ASGRDRHNIQY
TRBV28	ASSWTGVYGYT
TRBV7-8	ASSSSTGGGNQPQH
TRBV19	ASSIGGNTIY
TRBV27	ASSFLRTGGGSETQY
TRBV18	ASSPPLATGEAPLH
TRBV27	ASSSLRDRNEKLF
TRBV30	AWGAGGTQY
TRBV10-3	AISESRGRGSGNTIY
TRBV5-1	ASSLARQNTEAF
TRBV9	ASSVRLDNEQF
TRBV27	ASRPGLAVYNEQF
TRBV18	ASSREGHEQY
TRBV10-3	AISVAGLAGADTQY
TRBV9	ASSVVSGGHYNEQF
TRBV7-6	ASSLQRDEGSSGANVLT
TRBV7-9	ASSPLGGQHLYEQY
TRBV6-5	ASSSGQVYNEQF
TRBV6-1	ASSVDLLTGVRYEQY
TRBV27	ASRTSAYEQY
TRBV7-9	ASSPGEREDNEQF
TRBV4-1	ASSQTGGATEAF
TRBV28	ASSWAEQY
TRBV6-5	ASRATGTKNIQY
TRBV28	ASSSRTSGQETQY